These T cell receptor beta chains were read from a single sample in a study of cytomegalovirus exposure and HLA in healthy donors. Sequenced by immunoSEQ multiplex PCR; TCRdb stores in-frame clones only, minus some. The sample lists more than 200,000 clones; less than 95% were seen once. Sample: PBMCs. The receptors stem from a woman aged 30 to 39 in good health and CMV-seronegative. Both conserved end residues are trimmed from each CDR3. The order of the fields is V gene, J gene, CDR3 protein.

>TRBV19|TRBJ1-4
ASSDSGNEKLF
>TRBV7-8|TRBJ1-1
ASSLVWQSEAF
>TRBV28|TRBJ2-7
ASSREGTSGRARVWGEQY
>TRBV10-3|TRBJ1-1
ATQGQLGTEAF
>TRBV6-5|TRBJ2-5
ASSYGAGPYETQY
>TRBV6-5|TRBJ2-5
ALFLGGTGGETQY
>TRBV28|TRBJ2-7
ASRPPTSGFEQY
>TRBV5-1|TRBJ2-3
ASSLDPVTDTQY
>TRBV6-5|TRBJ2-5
ASSYGLSTQTETQY
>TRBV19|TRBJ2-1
ASMGGTYNEQF
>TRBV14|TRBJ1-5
ASSPKAEDTGNQPQH
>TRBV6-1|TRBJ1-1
ASSEGWAGKGEAF
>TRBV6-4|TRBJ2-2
ASSLTSGRGGELF
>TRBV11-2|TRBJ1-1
ASMGGRSTEAF
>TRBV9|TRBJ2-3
ASSSPRTGGQDTQY
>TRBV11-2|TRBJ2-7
ASSLGGSYEQY
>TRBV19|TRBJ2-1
ASSHTYNEQF
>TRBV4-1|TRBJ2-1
ASSQDRLAGGPSYNEQF
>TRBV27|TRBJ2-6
ASSLISPGPGPNVLT
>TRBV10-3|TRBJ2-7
AMSPARGEQY
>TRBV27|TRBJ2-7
ASSSLAGEPYEQY
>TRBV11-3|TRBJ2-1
ASSFYGGAGVEQF
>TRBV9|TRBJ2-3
ASSVSGRGSIDTQY
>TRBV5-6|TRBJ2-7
ASSLRGGRGEQY
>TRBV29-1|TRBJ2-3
SVRMGRVSTDTQY
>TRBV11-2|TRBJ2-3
ASQRERATDTQY
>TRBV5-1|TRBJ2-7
ASSTGPGVEQY
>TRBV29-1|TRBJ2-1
SVSLPGTSDYNEQF
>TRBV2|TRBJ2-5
ASVQTDSGTQY
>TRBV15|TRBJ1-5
ATSRDRGSRDQPQH
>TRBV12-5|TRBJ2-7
ASGLTQGASSYEQY
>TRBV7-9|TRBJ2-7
ASSFPGLTYEQY
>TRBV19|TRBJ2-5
ASSIGGTGQETQY
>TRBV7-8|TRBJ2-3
ASSIRLAGEADTQY
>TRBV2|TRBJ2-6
ASGPRTAGANVLT
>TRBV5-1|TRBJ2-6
ASSLADRITGANVLT
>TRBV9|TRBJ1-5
ASSRGGSNQPQH
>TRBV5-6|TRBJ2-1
ASSPKDRVGYNEQF
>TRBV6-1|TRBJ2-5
ASSERGAAYQETQY
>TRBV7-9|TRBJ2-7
ASTNPDNSYEQY
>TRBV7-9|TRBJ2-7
ASSSVAGGPLEQY
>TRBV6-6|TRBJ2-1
ASSYRQGGYNEQF
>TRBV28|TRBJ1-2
ASSTNRGVDYGYT
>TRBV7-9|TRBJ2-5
ASGRDRGQQTQY
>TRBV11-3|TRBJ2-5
ASSLGTQETQY
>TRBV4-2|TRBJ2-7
ASSQEGTSGSYEQY
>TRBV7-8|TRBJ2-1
ASSPGQGYNEQF
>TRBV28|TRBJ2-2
ASQGTTNTGELF
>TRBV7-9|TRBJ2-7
ASSGRPRDRMNEQY